What follows is one TCR beta chain and its context. Its cognate antigen is unknown. The table came from immunoSEQ multiplex PCR; TCRdb's copy has only in-frame clones and leaves some out. There are roughly 190,000 clones in the sample; about 72% occur only once, and roughly 13% lies in the top ten. The CDR3 loop spans 16 amino acids. Unmatched junction bases numbered 12, after V lost 4 bases and J lost 4 bases. The germline gives CDR1 SGHNT, CDR2 YENEEA. These data belong to a study of cytotoxic CD8 clonotypes in ibrutinib-treated CLL. Study-wide findings and caveats: Clonality rose at ibrutinib response, held steady in sustained remission, and fell toward baseline at progression.

Frozen PBMC stocks contributed around 2 micrograms of genomic DNA to the TCR beta libraries. J is TRBJ2-5 and V is TRBV11-3; 7 nucleotides agree with TRBD1. This sequence was found in a human donor with chronic lymphocytic leukemia. This material consisted of PBMCs, taken after 24 months of ibrutinib treatment. The CDR3 loop reads CASSYTGQASGETQYF. Here the CDR3 DNA reads TGTGCCAGCAGCTATACAGGACAGGCTAGTGGAGAGACCCAGTACTTC.